The rows below give T cell receptor beta chains drawn from one sample of a study of blood T cell repertoires in COVID-19. Method: immunoSEQ multiplex PCR; TCRdb's copy keeps in-frame clones and lacks some. Of under 200,000 clones listed, approximately 88% are singletons. The sample was peripheral blood. These receptors all come from a woman aged 55-69 years with acute or convalescent COVID-19. Both conserved end residues are part of each CDR3. D genes are given only for firm matches. Not all rows give a size; the values are once, few, many and, for expanded clones, a class.

clone_size j_call d_call v_call cdr3_nt cdr3_aa
. TRBJ2-7 TRBD2 TRBV7-9 TGTGCCAGCAGCTCCAGGACTAGCGGGGATCTCTACGAGCAGTACTTC CASSSRTSGDLYEQYF
. TRBJ1-3 . TRBV4-3 TGCGCCAGCAGCGAACAGGAAGCCAGCCCCATATATTTT CASSEQEASPIYF
. TRBJ1-4 TRBD1 TRBV7-2 TGTGCCAGCAGCTCAAGACAGGGGTCTGAAAAACTGTTTTTT CASSSRQGSEKLFF
. TRBJ2-5 . TRBV2 TGTGCCAGCAGTGTCGGGGAGACCCAGTACTTC CASSVGETQYF
. TRBJ1-6 TRBD1 TRBV5-1 TGCGCCAGCAGCGTGGGACAGCTTCTTAATTCACCCCTCCACTTT CASSVGQLLNSPLHF
. TRBJ2-2 TRBD2 TRBV5-4 TGTGCCAGCAGCTTGGGAGGACGGGGGGGTTTCAACACCGGGGAGCTGTTTTTT CASSLGGRGGFNTGELFF
. TRBJ1-5 . TRBV6-1 TGTGCCAGCAGTGAGGGCGGGGCCAATCAGCCCCAGCATTTT CASSEGGANQPQHF
. TRBJ2-5 TRBD1 TRBV6-2/TRBV6-3 TGTGCCAGCAGCCTCGGGACAGGGAATGTGGAGACCCAGTACTTC CASSLGTGNVETQYF
few TRBJ2-7 TRBD1 TRBV7-9 TGTGCCAGCAGCTTAGTGGGACAGGGATACGAGCAGTACTTC CASSLVGQGYEQYF
. TRBJ1-1 . TRBV30 TGTGCCTCAAGCCGAGGGGGGGCCTTGAACACTGAAGCTTTCTTT CASSRGGALNTEAFF
few TRBJ2-5 . TRBV10-3 TGTGCCATCAGTGAGGTTAGCGGTCAAGAGACCCAGTACTTC CAISEVSGQETQYF
once TRBJ1-2 . TRBV27 TGTGCCAGCAGTTCGACCCGTGAGACAGTCACCTATGGCTACACCTTC CASSSTRETVTYGYTF
. TRBJ2-3 TRBD2 TRBV28 TGTGCCAGCAGTTTTTCGGGCGGGGGACGGGGTACGCAGTATTTT CASSFSGGGRGTQYF
. TRBJ1-2 . TRBV6-5 TGTGCCAGCAGTTATGCCGGTTTAGGCTACACCTTC CASSYAGLGYTF
. TRBJ2-1 . TRBV3-1/TRBV3-2 TGTGCCAGCAGCCAAGGGTCGACAACCAATGAGCAGTTCTTC CASSQGSTTNEQFF
. TRBJ2-1 TRBD2 TRBV5-1 TGCGCCAGCAGCCGTATAGCGGGGGGATACAATGAGCAGTTCTTC CASSRIAGGYNEQFF
. TRBJ2-2 . TRBV7-2 TGTGCCAGCAGCTTAGTCGGTATCGGTGTTAACACCGGGGAGCTGTTTTTT CASSLVGIGVNTGELFF
. TRBJ2-1 TRBD2 TRBV5-1 TGCGCCAGCAGCTTGGAGGTAGCGGGGGGGCTGAATGAGCAGTTCTTC CASSLEVAGGLNEQFF
once TRBJ2-7 TRBD2 TRBV11-2 TGTGCCAGCAGCTTCACGGGAGGGGCCTCCTACGAGCAGTACTTC CASSFTGGASYEQYF
. TRBJ1-1 . TRBV7-9 TGTGCCAGCAGCTTGCTCAGGGGCAAAAACACTGAAGCTTTCTTT CASSLLRGKNTEAFF
. TRBJ1-2 . TRBV19 TGTGCCAGTAGTATGGGGCACACCTTTGAGGGCTACACCTTC CASSMGHTFEGYTF
. TRBJ1-2 . TRBV5-8 TGTGCCAGCAGCTTGACCAGGAACTATGGCTACACCTTC CASSLTRNYGYTF
. TRBJ1-2 . TRBV5-4 TGTGCCAGCAGCTTGGGGGCAGCCCCTAACTATGGCTACACCTTC CASSLGAAPNYGYTF
few TRBJ1-2 TRBD1 TRBV6-2/TRBV6-3 TGTGCCAGCAGCCGATCCGGGACAGACCCCTATGGCTACACCTTC CASSRSGTDPYGYTF
. TRBJ2-3 TRBD1 TRBV7-2 TGTGCCAGCAGCCCTTCCCGAGGGGGCAGGTTTGCAGATACGCAGTATTTT CASSPSRGGRFADTQYF
. TRBJ1-1 . TRBV7-2 TGTGCCAGCAGCGTTACAGGGTCCATGAACACTGAAGCTTTCTTT CASSVTGSMNTEAFF
. TRBJ1-1 . TRBV7-7 TGTGCTAGCAGCTTACAGATGAACACTGAAGCTTTCTTT CASSLQMNTEAFF
. TRBJ1-1 . TRBV5-4 TGTGCCAGCAGCCCCGGAGGAGTGAACACTGAAGCTTTCTTT CASSPGGVNTEAFF
. TRBJ1-4 . TRBV19 TGTGCCAGTACGGGGTCAGGAGGGTTGGGGAAGGAAAAACTGTTTTTT CASTGSGGLGKEKLFF
. TRBJ2-2 . TRBV5-4 TGTGCCAGCAGCTTTCAGCAGGGGACCACCGGGGAGCTGTTTTTT CASSFQQGTTGELFF
. TRBJ2-3 . TRBV5-4 TGTGCCAGCACTCCTGAGTTCTTCACAGATACGCAGTATTTT CASTPEFFTDTQYF
. TRBJ1-3 TRBD1 TRBV18 TGTGCCAGCTCACCGTACACAGGGGGCTCTGGAAACACCATATATTTT CASSPYTGGSGNTIYF
. TRBJ2-7 . TRBV5-6 TGTGCCAGCAGTTTAACCAACAGGGTCACCTACGAGCAGTACTTC CASSLTNRVTYEQYF
. TRBJ1-5 TRBD1 TRBV18 TGTGCCAGCTCCACAGGGGGAGGTCAGCCCCAGCATTTT CASSTGGGQPQHF
. TRBJ2-2 . TRBV5-1 TGCGCCAGCAGCTTGGCCTACGGGGAGCTGTTTTTT CASSLAYGELFF
. TRBJ2-3 . TRBV5-1 TGCGCCAGCAGCTTCGGGGGAGCAGATACGCAGTATTTT CASSFGGADTQYF
. TRBJ2-7 TRBD2 TRBV18 TGTGCCAGCTCACCAGGGACTAGTGTCTACGAGCAGTACTTC CASSPGTSVYEQYF
. TRBJ2-5 . TRBV6-2/TRBV6-3 TGTGCCAGCAGTAGCCAGGGAATCCAAGAGACCCAGTACTTC CASSSQGIQETQYF
. TRBJ1-1 . TRBV28 TGTGCCAGCAGTTTAGGGGCGGTGTCTGAAGCTTTCTTT CASSLGAVSEAFF
once TRBJ1-4 . TRBV19 TGTGCCAGTCGGACAGCACCTAATGAAAAACTGTTTTTT CASRTAPNEKLFF
. TRBJ1-5 TRBD1 TRBV9 TGTGCCAGCAGCGTATCAGGGGGTAATCAGCCCCAGCATTTT CASSVSGGNQPQHF
once TRBJ1-2 TRBD1 TRBV28 TGTGCCAGCAGTTCACCAGGGGGTCAAGTTGGCTACACCTTC CASSSPGGQVGYTF
. TRBJ2-5 . TRBV5-1 TGCGCCAGCAGCTCGACTACGACCTACTCGGAGACCCAGTACTTC CASSSTTTYSETQYF
. TRBJ1-2 TRBD1 TRBV9 TGTGCCAGCAGCCTCACCCCGGGACAGGGGGGCCACACCTTC CASSLTPGQGGHTF
. TRBJ1-3 . TRBV5-4 TGTGCCAGCAGCTTCGGTAACTCTGGAAACACCATATATTTT CASSFGNSGNTIYF
once TRBJ2-3 TRBD1 TRBV4-2 TGTGCCAGCAGCCAGACACCGGGACAGGGAAGCACAGATACGCAGTATTTT CASSQTPGQGSTDTQYF
. TRBJ2-7 TRBD2 TRBV28 TGTGCCAGCAGTTTATGGCGGGGGGGAAGCGAGCAGTACTTC CASSLWRGGSEQYF
once TRBJ2-7 . TRBV6-2/TRBV6-3 TGTGCCAGCAGTTACGGTAGGAGGGACTACGAGCAGTACTTC CASSYGRRDYEQYF
once TRBJ2-1 TRBD2 TRBV5-4 TGTGCCAGCAGCTTGGCTAGCGGGGGGGGGAATGAGCAGTTCTTC CASSLASGGGNEQFF
. TRBJ2-1 . TRBV4-2 TGTGCCAGCAGCCAGACTAGTATGAGCCATGAGCAGTTCTTC CASSQTSMSHEQFF
. TRBJ1-5 . TRBV24-1 TGTGCCACCAGTGATAGTTCGGACAGACAGCCCCAGCATTTT CATSDSSDRQPQHF
. TRBJ1-1 . TRBV3-1/TRBV3-2 TGTGCCAGCAGCCCCGAGAGGGGGAAGAACACTGAAGCTTTCTTT CASSPERGKNTEAFF
. TRBJ2-2 . TRBV4-1 TGCGCCAGCAGCCAGGGAGACGGGGAGCTGTTTTTT CASSQGDGELFF
. TRBJ2-7 . TRBV20-1 TGCAGTGCTAGTCAGGTCTCCTACGAGCAGTACTTC CSASQVSYEQYF
. TRBJ1-5 TRBD1 TRBV28 TGTGCCAGCAACGCTGGGGGAACAGGGGGCTACCAGCCCCAGCATTTT CASNAGGTGGYQPQHF
. TRBJ1-1 . TRBV5-1 TGCGCCAGCAGCTCCTCATTGAGGGGGGGAGGAGACACTGAAGCTTTCTTT CASSSSLRGGGDTEAFF
. TRBJ2-5 TRBD2 TRBV11-3 TGTGCCAGCAGCTTATATCTTTCTAGCGGGGCCAGGGAGGGGGAGACCCAGTACTTC CASSLYLSSGAREGETQYF
. TRBJ2-7 . TRBV2 TGTGCCAGCAACGACGGGACTTTCTACGAGCAGTACTTC CASNDGTFYEQYF